This T cell receptor beta chain was identified in a study of shared clonotypes between healthy human individuals. CDR3 length: 16 residues. Germline lookup yields CDR1 SGHRS and CDR2 YFSETQ. The V end was cut by 0 bases, the J end by 4 bases, with 15 bases between. Sequencing was performed with immunoSEQ multiplex PCR; in TCRdb, only in-frame clones are kept and a portion is missing. The top ten hold about 0.4% of the sample, which has approximately 1.5 million clones, 98% seen once. Sequences were obtained from naive CD4+ T cells sorted from blood. Subset denoted: CD45RA+ positively selected. The chain couples TRBV5-1 to TRBJ2-3; D is perhaps TRBD2 (6 bases). This clonotype was sampled from a man in his thirties or forties in good health. The CDR3 DNA reads as TGCGCCAGCAGCTTGGACCCAGGGCGGGGCCCAGATACGCAGTATTTT. It specifies CASSLDPGRGPDTQYF.